A selection of T cell receptor beta chains follows, all from one sample in a study of T cell responses to AZD1222 COVID-19 vaccine. The method was immunoSEQ multiplex PCR; TCRdb's version includes in-frame clones alone and lacks a portion of them. The sample has 120,000 or so clones, roughly 85% seen once. The sample was peripheral blood, taken on day 0 of MenACWY control vaccination. These TCRs come from an adult in good health. Each CDR3 is given with its conserved first and last residue. Fields, in order: CDR3 DNA, CDR3 protein, clone size, V gene, CDR3 length, D gene, J gene. A D gene is named only where the DNA matches it firmly. A row's size may be missing; if present it is once, few, many or a size class.

TGCGCCAGCAGTCCCGGGACAGGGGTCTACAATGAGCAGTTCTTC	CASSPGTGVYNEQFF	.	TRBV10-1	15	TRBD1	TRBJ2-1
TGTGCCAGCAGCTTCGGGGTTTACGAGCAGTACTTC	CASSFGVYEQYF	once	TRBV11-2	12	.	TRBJ2-7
TGTGCCAGCAGTTCCCCACAGGGGCTCCAAGTTAATGAAAAACTGTTTTTT	CASSSPQGLQVNEKLFF	.	TRBV28	17	TRBD1	TRBJ1-4
TGTGCCAGTAGTATAAGGACAGGCTCCTACGAGCAGTACTTC	CASSIRTGSYEQYF	.	TRBV19	14	TRBD1	TRBJ2-7
TGTGCCTGGGGTACCGACAGGGACACTGAAGCTTTCTTT	CAWGTDRDTEAFF	.	TRBV30	13	TRBD1	TRBJ1-1
TGTGCCAGCACCGTAGCGGGAGTGACCTACAATGAGCAGTTCTTC	CASTVAGVTYNEQFF	few	TRBV7-9	15	TRBD2	TRBJ2-1
TGTGCCAGCAGTTACACAGGGGCCGGGGAGCTGTTTTTT	CASSYTGAGELFF	.	TRBV6-5	13	TRBD1	TRBJ2-2
TGTGCCAGCAGCAAAGTTAGCGGGATTGGCAATGAGCAGTTCTTC	CASSKVSGIGNEQFF	.	TRBV21-1	15	.	TRBJ2-1
TGTGCCAGCAGCTTAGTCCGGGGAGGTCAGCCCCAGCATTTT	CASSLVRGGQPQHF	.	TRBV7-2	14	.	TRBJ1-5
TGTGCCAGCAGCCCCCGGGACCAAGAGACCCAGTACTTC	CASSPRDQETQYF	.	TRBV7-9	13	.	TRBJ2-5
TGTGCCAGCAGCCCCTTTGACAGGTCCTTCAATGAGCAGTTCTTC	CASSPFDRSFNEQFF	.	TRBV6-5	15	.	TRBJ2-1
TGTGCCAGCAGCCAAGATAAGACAGTCCTAGTACACGAGCAGTACTTC	CASSQDKTVLVHEQYF	.	TRBV3-1/TRBV3-2	16	.	TRBJ2-7
TGCGCCAGCAGCTTCTACCTCGCAGGGCAATACAATGAGCAGTTCTTC	CASSFYLAGQYNEQFF	few	TRBV5-1	16	.	TRBJ2-1
TGTGCCTGGAAGGCCCCGGGACTAGCGGGATACAATGAGCAGTTCTTC	CAWKAPGLAGYNEQFF	once	TRBV30	16	TRBD2	TRBJ2-1
TGTGCCAGCAGCTCCTATCGGGGCGGGACCCAGTACTTC	CASSSYRGGTQYF	.	TRBV7-3	13	.	TRBJ2-5